This T cell receptor beta chain comes out of a study of blood T cells in healthy people across ages. General observations from the study: Observed TCR beta diversity showed a strong correlation with the percentage of naive T cells as measured by flow cytometry. Shifts in expanded clonotypes may have been confounded by donor CMV status, which was unknown.

This CDR3 has 15 amino acids. Germline CDR1 and CDR2: MGHRA and YSYEKL. Trimming took 4 bases from V and 8 from J, leaving 17 bases between them. PCR was performed a second time for about 7 to 12 cycles using a sample-barcoded 5' primer and a J-beta primer mix. TCRdb independently ran MiXCR on the 5' RACE reads; one entry per CDR3 protein. The table shows about 1,500,000 distinct CDR3 sequences, with 35% to 45% occurring only once. Remarks on this clonotype: The antigen remains unidentified.

This chain links TRBV4-1 with TRBJ1-4; D remains ambiguous. Sequencing was done on a sample of blood. The TCR originated in a woman aged 18-30 years in good health. As DNA, the CDR3 is TGCGCCAGCAGCCCGACGGTAGGAGTTGGGGAAAAACTGTTTTTT. It encodes CASSPTVGVGEKLFF.